This T cell receptor (beta chain) was sequenced for a study of graft-versus-host responses after intestinal transplantation. This clone was seen a single time. The antigen remains undetermined. Study-wide points: Elevated graft-versus-host to host-versus-graft clonal ratios in allografts were recorded for patients with graft-donor T cell macrochimerism.

Here immunoSEQ multiplex PCR was the method, and the copy in TCRdb shows in-frame clones only, minus some. The sample consists of under 150,000 clones, approximately 95% of them appearing once. The germline CDR1 and CDR2 sequences are SGHNT and YYREEE (reference sequence). The CDR3 is 14 residues long. With V trimmed by 3 bases and J by 9 bases, 10 bases remained unmatched. The V and J genes are TRBV5-4 and TRBJ2-7; 9 positions match TRBD1. Sequencing was performed on unstimulated CD4+ T cells sorted from spleen or lymph node cells, taken before intestinal transplant. The receptor comes from a human donor who received an intestinal transplant. The CDR3 sequence is CASSSPGQGEVQYF. As DNA, the CDR3 is TGTGCCAGCAGCTCCCCGGGACAGGGAGAAGTGCAGTACTTC.